This TCR beta chain was sequenced for a study of shared clonotypes between healthy human individuals. Study background: Each donor's CD8 memory used one plate, CD8 naive two, each CD4 subset three.

TCRdb's table, derived via immunoSEQ multiplex PCR, lists solely in-frame clones and lacks some. The table has about 610,000 clones, around 96% seen once; the top ten hold about 0.12%. Positively selected for CCR7, the CD45RO-negative cells used as naive CD8 cells excluded terminally differentiated effector memory CD45RA+ cells. The sequence was collected from a woman aged 25 to 39 in good health. Sequencing input: naive CD8+ T cells sorted from blood.

CDR3 amino acids: CASSFQPSGETQYF. Written as DNA, the CDR3 is TGTGCCAGCAGCTTTCAACCGTCGGGGGAGACCCAGTACTTC. This chain uses TRBV7-9 with TRBJ2-5, with a weak D call TRBD2 (5 bases). Germline V gene lookup returns CDR1 SEHNR and CDR2 FQNEAQ (reference sequence). The CDR3 runs to 14 residues. The V and J ends lost 3 bases and 5 bases respectively, with 13 bases between them.